This TCR beta chain was sequenced for a study of blood T cell repertoires in COVID-19 (TCRdb year 2020). The study in broad terms: Collaborator samples came from the United States, Italy and Spain and covered acute and convalescent phases of COVID-19. The prospective study material was composed of cDNA or gDNA derived from T cells, B-cell-depleted T cells, or PBMCs. The dataset comprised deeply sampled blood TCRbeta repertoires from subjects exposed to, actively infected with, or recovered from COVID-19. The repertoires were released in a freely available public database intended as a resource for research on the immune response to SARS-CoV-2. The samples were drawn from the first 160 participants of the ongoing ImmuneRACE study and from over 950 subjects provided by 6 global collaborators. A de-identified subject ID, COVID-19 status, age in years and sex were almost always included in the sample metadata. Where available, HLA class I and class II types were taken from metadata supplied by the sample provider and were not determined by assay-based typing. Beyond this particular receptor, the publication reports: Clinical and demographic metadata were provided uncurated, with the amount varying by source and participant.

Worth noting for this clone: It has no known antigen specificity. Base qualities are not provided; no much larger clone lies one nucleotide away.

CDR1 and CDR2 were assigned from the germline V gene as MNHEY and SVGAGI. From its cysteine to its phenylalanine, the CDR3 spans 14 amino acids. The DNA shown is the 42-base CDR3, in frame from base 1. V ends up 3 bases short and J 7 bases short, with an unmatched junction base count of 6. Whole blood was collected in K2EDTA tubes by collaborating institutions according to the institutions' own protocols. For TCRbeta analysis, collaborators shipped samples in one of three forms: frozen whole blood, isolated PBMCs, or DNA extracted from either of those sample types. The immunoSEQ Assay, a bias-controlled multiplex PCR, was used to amplify TCRbeta CDR3 regions from genomic DNA. As for how the authors treated the data: Nucleated cell counts per sample were estimated from amplification of reference gene primers within the assay. To quantify the absolute abundance of each unique TCRbeta CDR3 rearrangement, sequence reads were collapsed and filtered. For each sample, productive Simpson clonality was calculated as the square root of Simpson's diversity index over productive rearrangements. The source is immuneACCESS, and TCRdb retained only in-frame sequences with V and J called. Part of the clones is not carried over; for the studies checked, unresolved V genes explain less than half of this, and the remainder is unexplained. V, J and clone size reflect that table, while D and trimming were determined from the DNA. A total of approximately 240,000 clones appear in this sample, about 80% of them only once. Of the sample, 4.9% is held by the ten largest clones.

This clonotype was sampled from an elderly woman with active or convalescent COVID-19. The V and J genes are TRBV6-5 and TRBJ2-1, with 7 bases aligning to TRBD2. The sample comprised peripheral blood. The bases are TGTGCCAGCAGTTATCGGGGACTATCGAATGAGCAGTTCTTC. This is translated as CASSYRGLSNEQFF.